This T cell receptor beta chain is from a study of cytomegalovirus exposure and HLA in healthy donors. PCR was performed using 60 Vbeta and 13 Jbeta primers. Assay used: immunoSEQ multiplex PCR; TCRdb lists only in-frame clones, some missing. Of roughly 130,000 clones listed, approximately 74% are singletons. The germline V gene has CDR1 MDHEN and CDR2 SYDVKM. V lost 2 bases and J lost 2, with 8 bases in between. This CDR3 contains 14 residues. This TCR came from a man younger than 35 in good health and CMV-seropositive. The rearrangement joins TRBV28 to TRBJ2-3; D ambiguous. Specimen: PBMCs. The CDR3: CASSLRQDTDTQYF. The CDR3 region has the DNA TGTGCCAGCAGTTTAAGGCAGGACACAGATACGCAGTATTTT.